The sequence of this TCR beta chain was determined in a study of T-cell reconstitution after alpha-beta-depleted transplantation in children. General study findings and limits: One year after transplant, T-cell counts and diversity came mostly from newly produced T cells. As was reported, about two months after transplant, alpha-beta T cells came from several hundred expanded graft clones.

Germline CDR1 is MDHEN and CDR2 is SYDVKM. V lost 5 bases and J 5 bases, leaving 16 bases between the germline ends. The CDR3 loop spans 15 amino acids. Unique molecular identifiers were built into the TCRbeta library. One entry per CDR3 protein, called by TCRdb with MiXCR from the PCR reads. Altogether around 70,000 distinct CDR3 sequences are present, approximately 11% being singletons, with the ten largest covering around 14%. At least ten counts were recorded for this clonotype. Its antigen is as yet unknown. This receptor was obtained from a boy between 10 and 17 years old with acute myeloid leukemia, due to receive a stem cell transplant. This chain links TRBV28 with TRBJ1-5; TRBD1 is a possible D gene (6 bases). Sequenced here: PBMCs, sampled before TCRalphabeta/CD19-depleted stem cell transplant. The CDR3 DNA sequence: TGTGCCAGCAGTACGAAAGGGGGAGGGTATCAGCCCCAGCATTTT. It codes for CASSTKGGGYQPQHF.